This TCR beta chain was identified in a study of T-cell reconstitution after alpha-beta-depleted transplantation in children. CDR1 and CDR2 (germline): SGHRS, YFSETQ. The length of the CDR3 is 14 residues. The V segment lost 6 bases and the J segment 1 base; nucleotides outside the gene matches: 5. Molecular barcoding with unique molecular identifiers was used for the TCRbeta library. TCRdb redid the calling of the PCR reads with MiXCR, one entry per CDR3 protein. The sample holds 100,000 to 120,000 distinct CDR3 sequences, 10% to 13% seen once. This clonotype was observed many times. The sequence derives from a human donor who donated a stem cell graft to a child with acute lymphoblastic leukemia. The chain joins TRBV5-1 to TRBJ2-5, with 8 bases lining up with TRBD2. The material sequenced was PBMCs from the stem cell graft donor, taken from the stem cell graft. CDR3 in amino acids: CASKPGGAQETQYF. CDR3 DNA sequence: TGCGCCAGCAAGCCCGGGGGGGCCCAAGAGACCCAGTACTTC.